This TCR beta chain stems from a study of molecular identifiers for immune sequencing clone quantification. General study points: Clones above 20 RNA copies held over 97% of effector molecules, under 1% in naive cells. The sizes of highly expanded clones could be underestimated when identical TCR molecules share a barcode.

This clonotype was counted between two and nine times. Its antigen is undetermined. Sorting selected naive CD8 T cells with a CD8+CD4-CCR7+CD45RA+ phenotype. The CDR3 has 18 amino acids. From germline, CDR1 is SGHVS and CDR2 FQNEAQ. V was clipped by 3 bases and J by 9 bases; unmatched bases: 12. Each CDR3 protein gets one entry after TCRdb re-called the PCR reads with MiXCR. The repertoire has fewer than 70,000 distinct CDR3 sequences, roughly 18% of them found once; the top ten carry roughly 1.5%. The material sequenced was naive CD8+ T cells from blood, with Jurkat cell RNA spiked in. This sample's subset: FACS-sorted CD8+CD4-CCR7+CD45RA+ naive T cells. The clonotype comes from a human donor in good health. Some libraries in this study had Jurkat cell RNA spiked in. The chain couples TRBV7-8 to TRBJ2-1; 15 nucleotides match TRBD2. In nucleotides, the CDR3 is TGTGCCAGCAGCTTCGGACTAGCGGGGGGGTCGTTGTCGGGTGAGCAGTTCTTC. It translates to CASSFGLAGGSLSGEQFF.